This TCR beta chain was sequenced during a study of T cells after yellow fever vaccination. Trimming removed 3 bases from V and 1 base from J, with 15 bases in between. Germline CDR1 and CDR2: LNHNV and YYDKDF (reference sequence). CDR3 size: 16 residues. There are a few counts of this clonotype. One entry per CDR3 protein results from TCRdb running MiXCR on the 5' RACE reads. The table includes around 590,000 distinct CDR3 sequences, 9% to 15% detected once. The gene calls are TRBV15 and TRBJ1-2, with D possibly TRBD1 on 5 matching bases. Sequencing used PBMCs, obtained on the day of the yellow fever booster vaccination. This TCR was sampled from a man under 40 who received the YFV17D yellow fever vaccine. CDR3 sequence (DNA): TGTGCCACCAGCAGTGCCGCGGGGGGTCTTAACTATGGCTACACCTTC. It yields the protein CATSSAAGGLNYGYTF.